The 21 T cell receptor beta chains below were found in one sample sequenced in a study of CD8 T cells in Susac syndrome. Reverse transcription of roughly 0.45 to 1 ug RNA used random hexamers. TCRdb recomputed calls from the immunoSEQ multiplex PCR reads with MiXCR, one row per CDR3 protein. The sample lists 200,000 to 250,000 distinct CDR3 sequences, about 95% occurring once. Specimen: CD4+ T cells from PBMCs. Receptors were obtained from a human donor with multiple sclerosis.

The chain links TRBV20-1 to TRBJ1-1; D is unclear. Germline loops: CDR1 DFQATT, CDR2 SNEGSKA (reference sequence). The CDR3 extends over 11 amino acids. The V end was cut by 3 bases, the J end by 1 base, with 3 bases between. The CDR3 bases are TGCAGTGCTAGTGAGAACACTGAAGCTTTCTTT. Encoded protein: CSASENTEAFF.

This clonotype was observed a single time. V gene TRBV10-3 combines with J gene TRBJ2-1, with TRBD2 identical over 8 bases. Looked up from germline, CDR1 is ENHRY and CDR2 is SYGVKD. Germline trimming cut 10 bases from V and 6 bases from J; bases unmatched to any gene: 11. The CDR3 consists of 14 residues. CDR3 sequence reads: CASGSGGPRNEQFF. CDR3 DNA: TGTGCCAGCGGCTCGGGGGGGCCCCGCAATGAGCAGTTCTTC.

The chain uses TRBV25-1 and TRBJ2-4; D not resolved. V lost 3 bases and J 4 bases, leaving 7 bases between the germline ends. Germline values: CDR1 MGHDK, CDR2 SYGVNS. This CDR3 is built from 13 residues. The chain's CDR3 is CASSDTQKNIQYF. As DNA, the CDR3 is TGTGCCAGCAGTGATACCCAGAAAAACATTCAGTACTTC.

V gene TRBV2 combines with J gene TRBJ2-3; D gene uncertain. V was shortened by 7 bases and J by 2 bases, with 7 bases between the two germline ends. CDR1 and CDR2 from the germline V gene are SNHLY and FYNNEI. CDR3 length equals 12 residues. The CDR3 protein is CASIPNTDTQYF. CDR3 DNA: TGTGCCAGCATACCGAACACAGATACGCAGTATTTT.

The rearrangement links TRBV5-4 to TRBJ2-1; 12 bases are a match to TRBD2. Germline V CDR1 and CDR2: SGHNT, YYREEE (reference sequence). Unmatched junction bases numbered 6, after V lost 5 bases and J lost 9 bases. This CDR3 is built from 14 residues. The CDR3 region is CASRLAGGPREQFF. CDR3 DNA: TGTGCCAGCAGGCTAGCGGGAGGGCCTCGTGAGCAGTTCTTC.

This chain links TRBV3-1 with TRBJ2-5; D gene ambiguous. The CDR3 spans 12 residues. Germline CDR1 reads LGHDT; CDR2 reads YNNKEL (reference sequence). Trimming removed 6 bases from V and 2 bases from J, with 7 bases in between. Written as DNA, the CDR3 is TGTGCCAGCAGGCGGACGCAAGAGACCCAGTACTTC. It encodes CASRRTQETQYF.

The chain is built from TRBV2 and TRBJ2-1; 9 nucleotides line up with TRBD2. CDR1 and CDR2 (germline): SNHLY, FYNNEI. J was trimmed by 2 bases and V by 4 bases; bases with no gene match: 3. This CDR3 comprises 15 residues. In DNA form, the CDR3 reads TGTGCCAGCAGTGTTCTAGCGGGGACCTACAATGAGCAGTTCTTC. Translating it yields CASSVLAGTYNEQFF.

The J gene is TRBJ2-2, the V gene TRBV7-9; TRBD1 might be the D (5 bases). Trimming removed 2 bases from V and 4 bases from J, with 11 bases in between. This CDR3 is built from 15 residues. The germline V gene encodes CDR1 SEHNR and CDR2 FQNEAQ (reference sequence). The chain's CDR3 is CASSLRQGGTGELFF. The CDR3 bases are TGTGCCAGCAGCTTAAGGCAGGGTGGCACCGGGGAGCTGTTTTTT.

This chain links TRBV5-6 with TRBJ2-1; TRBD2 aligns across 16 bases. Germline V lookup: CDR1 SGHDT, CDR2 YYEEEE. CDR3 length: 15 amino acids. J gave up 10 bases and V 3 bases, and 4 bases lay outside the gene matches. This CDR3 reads CASSSGLAGGWEQFF. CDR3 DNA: TGTGCCAGCAGCTCGGGACTAGCGGGAGGGTGGGAGCAGTTCTTC.

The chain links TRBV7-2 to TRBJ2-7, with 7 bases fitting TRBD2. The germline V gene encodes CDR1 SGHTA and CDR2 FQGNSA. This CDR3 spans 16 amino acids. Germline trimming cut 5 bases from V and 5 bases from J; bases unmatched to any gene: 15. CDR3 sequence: CASSLEPTGTTDEQYF. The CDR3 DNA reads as TGTGCCAGCAGCCTAGAACCCACCGGGACTACCGACGAGCAGTACTTC.

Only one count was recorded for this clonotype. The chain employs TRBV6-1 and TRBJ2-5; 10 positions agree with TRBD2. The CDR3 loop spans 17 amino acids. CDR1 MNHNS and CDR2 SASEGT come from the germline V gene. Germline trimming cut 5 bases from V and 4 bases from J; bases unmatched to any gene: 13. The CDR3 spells CASSQPSSGGGGETQYF. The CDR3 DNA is TGTGCCAGCAGTCAACCATCTAGCGGGGGAGGTGGAGAGACCCAGTACTTC.

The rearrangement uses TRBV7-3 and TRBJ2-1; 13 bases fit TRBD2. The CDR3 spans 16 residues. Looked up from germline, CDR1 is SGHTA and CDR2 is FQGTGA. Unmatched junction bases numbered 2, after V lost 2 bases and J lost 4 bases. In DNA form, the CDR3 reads TGTGCCAGCAGCTTATGGACTAGCGGGGGATACAATGAGCAGTTCTTC. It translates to CASSLWTSGGYNEQFF. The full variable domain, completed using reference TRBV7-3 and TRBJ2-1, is GAGVSQTPSNKVTEKGKYVELRCDPISGHTALYWYRQSLGQGPEFLIYFQGTGAADDSGLPNDRFFAVRPEGSVSTLKIQRTERGDSAVYLCASSLWTSGGYNEQFFGPGTRLTVL.

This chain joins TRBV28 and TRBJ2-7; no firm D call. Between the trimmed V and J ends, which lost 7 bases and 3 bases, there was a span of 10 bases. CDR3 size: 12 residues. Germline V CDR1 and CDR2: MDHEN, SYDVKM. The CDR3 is CASNKGLYEQYF. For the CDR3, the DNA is TGTGCCAGCAATAAGGGCCTCTACGAGCAGTACTTC.

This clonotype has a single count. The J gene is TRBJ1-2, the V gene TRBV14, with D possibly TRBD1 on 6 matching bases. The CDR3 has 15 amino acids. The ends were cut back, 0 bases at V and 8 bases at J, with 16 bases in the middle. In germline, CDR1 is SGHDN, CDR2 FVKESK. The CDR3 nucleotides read TGTGCCAGCAGCCAAGATCTTCAGGGGTTGAGAGGCTACACCTTC. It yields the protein CASSQDLQGLRGYTF.

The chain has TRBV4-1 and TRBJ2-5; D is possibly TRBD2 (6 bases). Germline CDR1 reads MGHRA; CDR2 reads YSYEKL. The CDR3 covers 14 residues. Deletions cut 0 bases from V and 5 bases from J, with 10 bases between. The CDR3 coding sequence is TGCGCCAGCAGCCAAGATCGGACTATTGAGACCCAGTACTTC. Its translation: CASSQDRTIETQYF.

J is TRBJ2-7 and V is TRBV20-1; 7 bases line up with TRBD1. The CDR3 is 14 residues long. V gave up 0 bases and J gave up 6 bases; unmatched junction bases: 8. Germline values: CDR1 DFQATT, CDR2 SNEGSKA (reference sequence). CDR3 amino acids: CSARDEGQRPEQYF. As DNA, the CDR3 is TGCAGTGCTAGAGATGAGGGACAGCGTCCCGAGCAGTACTTC.

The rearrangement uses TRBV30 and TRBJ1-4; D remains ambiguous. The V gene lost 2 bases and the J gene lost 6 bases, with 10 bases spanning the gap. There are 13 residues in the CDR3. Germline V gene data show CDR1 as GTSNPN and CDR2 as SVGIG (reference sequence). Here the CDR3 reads CAWSLGGYEKLFF. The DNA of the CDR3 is TGTGCCTGGAGTTTGGGAGGGTATGAAAAACTGTTTTTT.

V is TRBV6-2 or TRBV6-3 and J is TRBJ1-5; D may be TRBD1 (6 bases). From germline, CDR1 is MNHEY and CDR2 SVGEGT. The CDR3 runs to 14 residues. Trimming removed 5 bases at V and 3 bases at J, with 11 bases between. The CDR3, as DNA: TGTGCCAGCAGTGTAACAGGGCTCAATCAGCCCCAGCATTTT. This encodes CASSVTGLNQPQHF.

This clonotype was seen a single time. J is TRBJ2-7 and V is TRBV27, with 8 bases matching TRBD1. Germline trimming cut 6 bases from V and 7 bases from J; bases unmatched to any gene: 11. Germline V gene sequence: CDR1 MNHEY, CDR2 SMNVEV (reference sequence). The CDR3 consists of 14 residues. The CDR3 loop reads CASRPGQAIGEQYF. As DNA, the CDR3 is TGTGCCAGCAGGCCGGGACAGGCTATAGGGGAGCAGTACTTC.

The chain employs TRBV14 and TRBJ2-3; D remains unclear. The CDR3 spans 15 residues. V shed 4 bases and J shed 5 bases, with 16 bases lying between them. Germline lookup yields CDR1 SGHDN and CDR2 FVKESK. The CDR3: CASSPRVRLGDTQYF. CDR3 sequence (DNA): TGTGCCAGCAGCCCCCGAGTGAGGCTTGGAGATACGCAGTATTTT.

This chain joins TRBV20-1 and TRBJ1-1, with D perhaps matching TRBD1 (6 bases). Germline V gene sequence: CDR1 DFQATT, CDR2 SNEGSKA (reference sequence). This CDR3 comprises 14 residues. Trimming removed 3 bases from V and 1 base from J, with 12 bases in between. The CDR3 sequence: CSASYDRQNTEAFF. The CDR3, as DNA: TGCAGTGCTAGCTACGACAGGCAGAACACTGAAGCTTTCTTT.